Detailed here is one T cell receptor beta chain. The length of the CDR3 is 13 residues. Germline lookup yields CDR1 ENHRY and CDR2 SYGVKD. Germline trimming cut 6 bases from V and 4 bases from J; bases unmatched to any gene: 3. As originally analysed: From reference gene primer amplification, estimates of nucleated cell counts were derived. Some clones are missing from TCRdb's copy, which holds only in-frame ones; the method was immunoSEQ multiplex PCR. The DNA was the basis for D and trimming; V, J and clone size are from that table. The sample shows about 270,000 clones, around 89% of them seen only once. Participants were aged about 18 to 100 years, lived in 24 US areas, and enrolled virtually. The entry originates in a study of blood T cell repertoires in COVID-19. Study background: Donors in the United States, Italy and Spain gave samples during acute or convalescent COVID-19. T cells, B-cell-depleted T cells, or PBMCs supplied cDNA or gDNA.

This clonotype was obtained from a woman aged 40 to 50 with acute COVID-19. The chain links TRBV10-3 to TRBJ1-3; 7 nucleotides match TRBD1. The specimen sequenced was PBMCs or T cells enriched from blood (not recorded which). The CDR3 loop reads CAISDREGNTIYF. The DNA for the CDR3 is TGTGCCATCAGCGACAGGGAAGGAAACACCATATATTTT.